This TCR beta chain was profiled in a study of T cells in Graves' hyperthyroidism and ophthalmopathy. V lost 5 bases and J 3 bases, leaving 10 bases between the germline ends. CDR3 length: 13 amino acids. Regions amplified from RNA transcripts were the TCR beta CDR3 regions. With the HTBI primer set, the TCR CDR3 went through a first round of RT-PCR. TCRdb processed the multiplex PCR reads anew with MiXCR; each CDR3 protein has one entry. The sample gives around 350,000 distinct CDR3 sequences, 15% to 20% of which show up once; approximately 4% is in the top ten. The chain employs TRBV12-3 or TRBV12-4 and TRBJ1-2; D remains ambiguous. The source is a woman younger than 35 with Graves' hyperthyroidism. The sample taken for sequencing was blood. In DNA form, the CDR3 reads TGTGCCAGCAGTCCCCGGACCTACTATGGCTACACCTTC. Translation: CASSPRTYYGYTF.